This TCR beta chain was obtained from a study of somatic mutations in cytotoxic T cells in rheumatoid arthritis. This CDR3 has 16 residues. Germline-derived CDR1 and CDR2 are SQVTM and ANQGSEA. After removal of 6 bases from V and 2 bases from J, the junction contained 11 bases not matched to a gene. Here immunoSEQ multiplex PCR was the method, and the copy in TCRdb shows in-frame clones only, minus some. The top ten hold 37% of the sample, which has under 7,500 clones, around 75% seen once. The sequence was obtained from a woman aged 60-75 years in good health. The sequenced sample consisted of CD8+ T cells sorted from blood. The chain recombines TRBV29-1 with TRBJ2-7, with 12 nucleotides matching TRBD2. The CDR3 DNA reads TGCAGCGTCGAGGGACTAGCGGGCCCTGGAACCTACGAGCAGTACTTC. Translating it yields CSVEGLAGPGTYEQYF.